The T cell receptor (beta chain) under discussion was sequenced for a study of shared clonotypes between healthy human individuals. Study conclusions and caveats: Memory subsets had estimated richness that was generally smaller than that of naive subsets. Several donors showed sharing of approximately 5% of naive CD4 clonotypes.

All donors were healthy HIV-negative adults lacking recent acute infections or vaccinations. Profiled with immunoSEQ multiplex PCR; TCRdb holds only in-frame clones, not every one. The data show fewer than 2.5 million clones, 80% to 95% seen once. This clone showed up just once. What it binds is unknown. Sequenced input: naive CD4+ T cells from PBMCs. Indicated subset: CD45RA+ positively selected. The source of this sequence is a man between 18 and 35 years old in good health. Some clones in this sample may be carry-over from other donors' samples.

CDR3 nucleotide sequence: TGTGCCAGCACAGGGACAGGCGCTAACTATGGCTACACCTTC. Translation gives CASTGTGANYGYTF. V and J are TRBV2 and TRBJ1-2; 8 nucleotides match TRBD1. Germline assignment: CDR1 SNHLY and CDR2 FYNNEI. The CDR3 spans 14 residues. V lost 7 bases to trimming and J lost 0 bases; unmatched junction nucleotides: 4.